These 21 T cell receptor beta chains originate from one sample sequenced in a study of blood T cells in healthy people across ages. The use of a sample-barcoded 5' primer and a J-beta primer mix characterized a second PCR of roughly 7 to 11 cycles. Via MiXCR, TCRdb re-called the 5' RACE reads, giving one row per CDR3 protein. The sample holds 2 million or so distinct CDR3 sequences, just under 50% seen once. Source material: blood. The receptors were sampled from a woman between 35 and 50 years old in good health.

This clonotype was detected only a few times. The CDR3 loop reads CSARRGQGFETQYF. CDR3 in DNA: TGCAGTGCTAGGCGGGGACAGGGGTTCGAGACCCAGTACTTC. The chain carries TRBV20-1 and TRBJ2-5; TRBD1 matches at 10 bases. With 3 bases clipped from V and 5 bases from J, the junction kept 6 bases outside the gene matches. CDR1 is DFQATT, CDR2 SNEGSKA, per germline (reference sequence). The CDR3 is made up of 14 amino acids.

This chain links TRBV20-1 with TRBJ2-7, with a possible D match to TRBD1 (6 bases). The V and J ends lost 6 bases and 0 bases respectively, with 15 bases between them. There are 14 residues in the CDR3. The V gene's germline CDR1 is DFQATT and CDR2 SNEGSKA (reference sequence). DNA of the CDR3: TGCAGTGCCCCCCGCGAAGGGGGCTCCTACGAGCAGTACTTC. Amino acid sequence: CSAPREGGSYEQYF.

Here the CDR3 reads CASSFVPPGLAGVYEQYF. The CDR3 bases are TGTGCCAGCAGTTTCGTACCGCCGGGACTAGCGGGGGTCTACGAGCAGTACTTC. The rearrangement joins TRBV27 to TRBJ2-7, with 14 bases matching TRBD2. The CDR3 has 18 amino acids. The V and J ends lost 3 bases and 3 bases, in that order; junction bases with no gene match: 10. CDR1 is MNHEY, CDR2 SMNVEV, per germline (reference sequence).

This chain connects TRBV5-6 to TRBJ2-5; TRBD2 agrees at 7 bases. The J call could be wrong; TRBJ2-7 is a better fit for the DNA end. Germline lookup yields CDR1 SGHDT and CDR2 YYEEEE. CDR3 length: 17 amino acids. The chain's CDR3 is CASSLGGGTGTSYEQYF. In DNA form, the CDR3 reads TGTGCCAGCAGCTTGGGGGGGGGGACTGGTACCTCCTACGAGCAGTACTTC.

The V call is TRBV20-1, the J call TRBJ2-6; D is possibly TRBD2 (6 bases). The germline gives CDR1 DFQATT, CDR2 SNEGSKA (reference sequence). The CDR3 contains 16 residues. The ends were cut back, 6 bases at V and 0 bases at J, with 15 bases in the middle. The CDR3 bases are TGCAGTGCCGGGACTCTTGAAATCTCTGGGGCCAACGTCCTGACTTTC. This gives the protein CSAGTLEISGANVLTF.

This clonotype has only a few counts. The chain carries TRBV7-2 and TRBJ2-3, with D hard to call. Germline V lookup: CDR1 SGHTA, CDR2 FQGNSA. The CDR3 sequence is 14 residues long. Trimming pared 6 bases from V and 0 bases from J, leaving 10 bases between. The CDR3 nucleotides read TGTGCCAGCAGTATTACGAGAAGCACAGATACGCAGTATTTT. It codes for CASSITRSTDTQYF.

V usage is TRBV5-1 and J usage is TRBJ1-2; D possibly corresponds to TRBD1 (5 bases). V lost 0 bases and J lost 5, with 11 bases in between. There are 14 residues in the CDR3. Germline-derived CDR1 and CDR2 are SGHRS and YFSETQ. The CDR3 DNA sequence: TGCGCCAGCAGCTTGGGTGACAGACAATATGGCTACACCTTC. It specifies CASSLGDRQYGYTF.

The J gene is TRBJ1-3, the V gene TRBV29-1, with D tentatively TRBD1 (5 bases). Germline V gene sequence: CDR1 SQVTM, CDR2 ANQGSEA. With 7 bases removed from V and 1 base from J, the gap between germline ends came to 17 bases. The CDR3 contains 15 residues. CDR3 protein: CSARDGGTSGNTIYF. CDR3 bases: TGCAGCGCACGGGACGGAGGAACTTCTGGAAACACCATATATTTT.

The chain recombines TRBV5-5 with TRBJ2-1; 9 bases line up with TRBD1. J lost 10 bases, V lost 1 base, and 12 bases had no gene match. Looked up from germline, CDR1 is SGHKS and CDR2 is YYEKEE (reference sequence). This CDR3 comprises 16 residues. The CDR3 spells CASSLRGDRVFGEQFF. CDR3 sequence (DNA): TGTGCCAGCAGCTTGCGGGGGGACAGGGTCTTCGGAGAGCAGTTCTTC.

The rearrangement uses TRBV29-1 and TRBJ1-2; TRBD1 is a possible D gene (6 bases). The V gene's germline CDR1 is SQVTM and CDR2 ANQGSEA. Trimming stripped 4 bases from V and 6 bases from J, with 21 bases between. The CDR3 is 15 amino acids. In DNA, the CDR3 is TGCAGCGTTGGAACAGGGAAGATTTGGGGCAATGGCTACACCTTC. This sequence encodes CSVGTGKIWGNGYTF.

V is TRBV20-1 and J is TRBJ2-5; 7 nucleotides agree with TRBD1. TRBJ2-7 matches the DNA end more closely, so the J call is doubtful. Per germline, CDR1 DFQATT and CDR2 SNEGSKA (reference sequence). This CDR3 comprises 16 residues. CDR3 loop: CSARRDRGSSFYEQYF. Here the CDR3 DNA reads TGCAGTGCACGCCGGGACAGAGGCTCTAGTTTCTACGAGCAGTACTTC.

CDR3 DNA: TGTGCCAGCAGTTTTGCGGGCAGGGGAGGCGAGCAGTACTTC. Translation: CASSFAGRGGEQYF. The chain employs TRBV28 and TRBJ2-7, with D perhaps matching TRBD1 or TRBD2 (6 bases each). This CDR3 has 14 amino acids. Germline CDR1 and CDR2: MDHEN and SYDVKM. Trimming pared 3 bases from V and 6 bases from J, leaving 15 bases between.

This sequence joins TRBV11-2 and TRBJ2-7, with 7 bases lining up with TRBD1. The trim removed 1 base at V and 6 bases at J, leaving 6 bases unmatched. The CDR3 runs 14 residues. CDR1 and CDR2 (germline): SGHAT, FQNNGV. The CDR3 is CASSLGQGSGEQYF. The CDR3 nucleotides are TGTGCCAGCAGCTTAGGACAGGGTTCGGGCGAGCAGTACTTC.

The chain joins TRBV9 to TRBJ2-1; 9 positions agree with TRBD2. Germline CDR1 reads SGDLS; CDR2 reads YYNGEE. CDR3 length: 15 amino acids. With 0 bases clipped from V and 5 bases from J, the junction kept 3 bases outside the gene matches. DNA of the CDR3: TGTGCCAGCAGCGTAGGACTAGCGGTCAACAATGAGCAGTTCTTC. This gives the protein CASSVGLAVNNEQFF.

The chain recombines TRBV4-3 with TRBJ2-3; 7 bases are a match to TRBD1. CDR3 length: 15 residues. Looked up from germline, CDR1 is LGHNA and CDR2 is YSLEER. Trimming at V came to 6 bases and at J to 0 bases, leaving 6 bases not matched to a gene. The CDR3 region is CASRKRDRSTDTQYF. The CDR3 DNA is TGCGCCAGCAGAAAAAGGGACAGAAGCACAGATACGCAGTATTTT.

This chain joins TRBV28 and TRBJ1-6, with D perhaps TRBD1 (5 bases). CDR1 and CDR2 (germline): MDHEN, SYDVKM. The CDR3 spans 15 residues. V shed 0 bases and J shed 7 bases, with 10 bases lying between them. CDR3 DNA sequence: TGTGCCAGCAGTTTATGGGGACCACAGAATTCACCCCTCCACTTT. It translates to CASSLWGPQNSPLHF.

The chain links TRBV6-5 to TRBJ2-3; 11 positions match TRBD2. V shed 1 base and J 1 base; nucleotides not matched to a gene: 16. Germline values: CDR1 MNHEY, CDR2 SVGAGI. The CDR3 runs to 21 residues. In nucleotides, the CDR3 is TGTGCCAGCAGTTACTTCAGCCACTTGGGACTAGCGGTCCCACGCACAGATACGCAGTATTTT. It encodes CASSYFSHLGLAVPRTDTQYF.

This clonotype was counted many times. The V gene is TRBV14, the J gene TRBJ2-1, with a weak D call TRBD2 (6 bases). This CDR3 has 16 amino acids. V was trimmed by 0 bases and J by 2 bases, leaving 11 bases between them. CDR1 SGHDN and CDR2 FVKESK come from the germline V gene. The DNA for the CDR3 is TGTGCCAGCAGCCAAGACCCGGGGGACGCCTACAATGAGCAGTTCTTC. This translates into CASSQDPGDAYNEQFF. Together with reference TRBV14 and TRBJ2-1, the CDR3 gives the full variable domain: EAGVTQFPSHSVIEKGQTVTLRCDPISGHDNLYWYRRVMGKEIKFLLHFVKESKQDESGMPNNRFLAERTGGTYSTLKVQPAELEDSGVYFCASSQDPGDAYNEQFFGPGTRLTVL.

This chain links TRBV5-1 with TRBJ2-3; D possibly corresponds to TRBD1 (5 bases). V lost 5 bases and J 0 bases, leaving 13 bases between the germline ends. Germline loops: CDR1 SGHRS, CDR2 YFSETQ. This CDR3 region has 15 residues. The DNA for the CDR3 is TGCGCCAGCAGACCCGACAGTCCTAGCACAGATACGCAGTATTTT. Its translation is CASRPDSPSTDTQYF.

This clonotype was seen a handful of times. The chain is built from TRBV10-3 and TRBJ1-2; 7 positions match TRBD1. Germline CDR1 and CDR2: ENHRY and SYGVKD. Trimming took 10 bases from V and 4 from J; bases not matched to a gene: 15. CDR3 length equals 15 residues. CDR3 bases: TGTGCCACCGATCCTACAGGGGCGGGGAGCTATGGCTACACCTTC. This codes for CATDPTGAGSYGYTF.

V and J are TRBV9 and TRBJ2-3, with TRBD1 matching 9 bases. Germline CDR1 SGDLS, CDR2 YYNGEE. V trimming: 0 bases; J trimming: 4 bases; junction bases outside the gene matches: 12. The CDR3 has 18 amino acids. The CDR3 loop is CASSVVATGGGVADTQYF. The CDR3 bases are TGTGCCAGCAGCGTAGTGGCCACAGGGGGCGGAGTGGCAGATACGCAGTATTTT.